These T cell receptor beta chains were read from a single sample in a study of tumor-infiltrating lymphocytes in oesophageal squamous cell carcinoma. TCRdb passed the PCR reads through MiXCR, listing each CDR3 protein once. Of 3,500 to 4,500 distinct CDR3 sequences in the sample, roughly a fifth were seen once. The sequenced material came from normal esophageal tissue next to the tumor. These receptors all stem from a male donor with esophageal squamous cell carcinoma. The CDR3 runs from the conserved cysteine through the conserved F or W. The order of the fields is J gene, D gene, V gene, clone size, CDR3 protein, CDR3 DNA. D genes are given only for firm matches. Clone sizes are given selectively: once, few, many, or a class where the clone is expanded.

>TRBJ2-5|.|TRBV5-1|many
CASSLDGRPQETQYF
TGCGCCAGCAGCTTGGATGGCAGGCCCCAAGAGACCCAGTACTTC
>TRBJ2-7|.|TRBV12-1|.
CASRGLAGWPYEQYF
TGTGCCAGCAGGGGACTAGCGGGGTGGCCCTACGAGCAGTACTTC
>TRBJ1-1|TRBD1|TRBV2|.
CASLGESNRGRMGTEAFF
TGTGCCAGCCTCGGAGAATCAAACAGGGGGCGGATGGGGACTGAAGCTTTCTTT
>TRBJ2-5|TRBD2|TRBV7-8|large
CASSLAMGGGVSSETQYF
TGTGCCAGCAGCTTAGCTATGGGCGGGGGGGTATCCTCAGAGACCCAGTACTTC
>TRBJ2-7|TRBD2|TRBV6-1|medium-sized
CASSSTSGVDEQYF
TGTGCCAGCAGCTCCACTAGCGGGGTGGACGAGCAGTACTTC
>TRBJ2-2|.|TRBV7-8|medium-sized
CASSPQVGAGELFF
TGTGCCAGCAGCCCCCAGGTTGGGGCCGGGGAGCTGTTTTTT
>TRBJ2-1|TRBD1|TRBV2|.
CASSDPRGRHVQETQFF
TGTGCCAGCAGTGATCCCAGGGGGCGTCATGTCCAAGAGACCCAGTTCTTC
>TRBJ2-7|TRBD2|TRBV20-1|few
CSAQPLTSGSYEQYF
TGCAGTGCTCAACCACTCACTAGCGGGTCCTACGAGCAGTACTTC
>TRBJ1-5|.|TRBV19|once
CASSTGTGGTNQPQHF
TGTGCCAGTAGTACTGGGACGGGGGGGACAAATCAGCCCCAGCATTTT
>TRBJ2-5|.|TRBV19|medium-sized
CASSRVTGVTQYF
TGTGCCAGTTCCAGGGTTACCGGTGTGACCCAGTACTTC
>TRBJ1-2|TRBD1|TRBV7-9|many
CASSPGQGIYGYTF
TGTGCCAGCAGCCCAGGACAGGGGATCTATGGCTACACCTTC
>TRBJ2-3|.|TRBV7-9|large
CASSSFTDTQYF
TGTGCCAGCAGCTCATTCACAGATACGCAGTATTTT
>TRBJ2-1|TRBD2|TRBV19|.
CASSPEPSGVFCNEQFF
TGTGCCAGTAGTCCCGAGCCTAGCGGGGTCTTTTGCAATGAGCAGTTCTTC
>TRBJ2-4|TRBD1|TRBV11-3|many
CASSLGGQGNIQYF
TGTGCCAGCAGCTTAGGCGGACAGGGGAACATTCAGTACTTC
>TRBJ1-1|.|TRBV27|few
CASRRQNTEAFF
TGTGCCAGCAGACGACAGAACACTGAAGCTTTCTTT
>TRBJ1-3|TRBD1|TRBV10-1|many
CASFGKGQGTENTIYF
TGCGCCAGCTTTGGTAAGGGACAGGGAACAGAAAACACCATATATTTT
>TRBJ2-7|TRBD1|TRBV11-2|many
CASNRDRVLDEQYF
TGTGCCAGCAACCGGGACAGGGTGCTGGACGAGCAGTACTTC
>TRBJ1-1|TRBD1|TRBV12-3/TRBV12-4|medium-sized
CASSKQGKNTEAFF
TGTGCCAGCAGTAAACAGGGGAAGAACACTGAAGCTTTCTTT
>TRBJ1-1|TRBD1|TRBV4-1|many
CASSHHTAGVWGQGYTEAFF
TGCGCCAGCAGCCACCACACTGCGGGGGTCTGGGGACAGGGATACACTGAAGCTTTCTTT
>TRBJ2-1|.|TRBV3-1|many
CASSQLASLVNEQFF
TGTGCCAGCAGCCAACTAGCTTCTCTAGTCAATGAGCAGTTCTTC
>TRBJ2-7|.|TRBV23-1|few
CASSQSTRDDYEQYF
TGCGCCAGCAGTCAAAGTACACGGGACGACTACGAGCAGTACTTC
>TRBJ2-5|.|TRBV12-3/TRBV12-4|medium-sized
CASRPQGVQETQYF
TGTGCCAGCAGACCCCAGGGCGTCCAAGAGACCCAGTACTTC
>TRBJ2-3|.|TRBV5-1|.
CASSLATLGISTDTQYF
TGCGCCAGCAGCTTGGCTACCCTGGGGATTAGCACAGATACGCAGTATTTT
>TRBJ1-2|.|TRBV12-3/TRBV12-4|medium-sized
CASSFLQKSYYGYTF
TGTGCCAGCAGTTTTCTCCAGAAGTCCTATTATGGCTACACCTTC
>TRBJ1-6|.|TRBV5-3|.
CASSFGSYNSPLHF
TGTGCCAGCAGCTTTGGGAGCTATAATTCACCCCTCCACTTT
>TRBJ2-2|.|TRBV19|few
CASSRQTNTGELFF
TGTGCCAGTAGTAGACAGACCAACACCGGGGAGCTGTTTTTT
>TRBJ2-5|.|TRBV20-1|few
CSARPSAETQYF
TGCAGTGCTAGGCCTAGCGCAGAGACCCAGTACTTC
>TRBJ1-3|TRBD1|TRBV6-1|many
CASSQKGATGNTIYF
TGTGCCAGCAGTCAGAAGGGGGCCACCGGAAACACCATATATTTT
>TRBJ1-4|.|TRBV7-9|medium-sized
CASSSHGATNEKLFF
TGTGCCAGCAGCTCTCACGGTGCAACTAATGAAAAACTGTTTTTT
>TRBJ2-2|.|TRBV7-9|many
CASSFSQNTGELFF
TGTGCCAGCAGCTTCTCACAGAACACCGGGGAGCTGTTTTTT
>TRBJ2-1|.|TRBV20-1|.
CSAMAGRNEQFF
TGCAGTGCTATGGCGGGGAGGAATGAGCAGTTCTTC
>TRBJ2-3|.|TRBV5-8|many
CASSLGWAGQNTDTQYF
TGTGCCAGCAGCTTGGGGTGGGCTGGACAGAACACAGATACGCAGTATTTT